This T cell receptor (beta chain) was sequenced in a study of blood T cells in healthy people across ages (dated by TCRdb to between 2015 and 2016). The study in broad terms: Template switching captured roughly one uniquely barcoded TCR beta cDNA molecule per two T cells in model experiments. The study analyzed two additional independent replicas of 1 million unique cDNA reads from the same blood draw for two donors, one aged 18 to 30 and one aged 80 or older. The study measured age-related changes in TCR beta repertoire diversity using deep sequencing normalized with unique cDNA molecular identifiers. Four age groups were formed from the donors: young (average about 15 years), middle-aged (approximately 42), aged (62) and long-lived (about 75). Donors of different ages were randomly distributed across sequencing lanes to avoid experimental bias.

With regard to this clonotype: Its antigen is still unknown. There are no base qualities to consult, and no much larger clone falls within one base.

The roughly 42 donors, aged about 6 to 100 years, were systemically healthy Caucasian individuals from Russia. About 10 milliliters of peripheral blood were collected from each donor into EDTA-treated Vacutainer tubes. Ficoll-Paque density-gradient centrifugation was used to isolate PBMCs, with at least 7 million per sample. Trizol reagent was used to extract total RNA from PBMCs, with at least 5 micrograms per sample. The percentages of naive CD45RAhigh/CD27high T cells were determined by flow cytometry on a PBMC aliquot from every donor. Study-level results and caveats: Conclusive comparison of naive and antigen-experienced compartments was prevented by the profiling of bulk unsorted PBMCs. Observed TCR beta diversity per million T cells fell roughly linearly with age, and a significant reduction was already apparent by age roughly 40. The long-lived group showed more naive CD4+ T cells, fewer expanded clones and increased TCR diversity than the aged group, suggesting age selection. Estimates of total diversity from one million sequenced T cells were regarded as lower bounds and underestimates. The CMV infection status of donors was not known, potentially confounding age-related changes in expanded clonotypes. There was a strong correlation between observed TCR beta diversity and the percentage of naive T cells measured by flow cytometry.

Library preparation used 5' RACE. TCRdb lists the instrument as Illumina HiSeq 2500. A second roughly 6 to 12 cycle PCR used a sample-barcoded 5' primer and a J-beta primer mix. Each TCR beta cDNA molecule received a unique molecular identifier from a template-switch 5' adaptor carrying 12 random nucleotides. At least 2.5 million CDR3-containing paired-end reads were obtained from each sample. The Mint cDNA synthesis kit, primed by a TRBC-specific oligonucleotide, was used to synthesize first-strand cDNA from all RNA. Following uracil-DNA glycosylase treatment, all cDNA underwent a first 18-cycle PCR with the universal primers M1SS and BC2_uni_R. The original methods were these. For normalization, 1 million high-quality reads were randomly selected from each sample, with every read carrying a distinct molecular identifier. Reads with shared molecular identifiers were discarded instead of being binned into consensus sequences. MiTCR, with a Q25 quality threshold and the strictest error-elimination algorithm, was used for CDR3 identification, clonotype clustering and error correction. A nonparametric unseen species model with Euler transformation was used to estimate lower-bound total TCR beta diversity. TCRdb ran its own pipeline on the public reads, namely fastp trimming at Q25 and MiXCR clone calling, and kept in-frame beta chains. Rows are combined by CDR3 protein, so each entry shows the most common genes and DNA. Clone size and V and J calls follow TCRdb, not the original study. A total of around 1,500,000 distinct CDR3 sequences appear in this sample, roughly 27% of them only once. The top ten clonotypes cover 7% to 9% of the sample.

The receptor was derived from a young woman in good health. The specimen was blood.

The nucleotides read TGTGCCTGGAGTGTCCCTATCCGGGACAGAATAGAAGAGACCCAGTACTTC. Its amino acids are CAWSVPIRDRIEETQYF. The sequence is built from TRBV30 and TRBJ2-5; 7 central bases correspond to TRBD1. Ends trimmed: V by 0 bases, J by 3 bases; bases unmatched to a gene: 13. CDR1 and CDR2 are drawn from the germline V gene (reference sequence): GTSNPN, SVGIG. Including the terminal cysteine and phenylalanine, the CDR3 comprises 17 residues. Just the 51-base CDR3 DNA is kept, in frame starting at base 1.